One and the same sample provided the 10 T cell receptor beta chains below, sequenced in a study of low-dose radiotherapy and immunotherapy resistance in tumors (dated by TCRdb to between 2021 and 2023). Sample time point, as interpreted from the label and publication: before trial treatment. The instrument was an Illumina HiSeq 2500. Superscript III and a set of TRAV- and TRBV-specific primers were used to synthesize first-strand cDNA, so that both TCRalpha and TCRbeta chains were covered. TCRs were amplified for 15 to 20 PCR cycles with Phusion, using a constant-region primer paired with the adapter attached to the V primers. The raw public data were reprocessed by TCRdb itself: fastp quality trimming at Q25, MiXCR clonotype calling, in-frame beta chains only. Rows are unified per CDR3 protein, each entry keeping the most common DNA and genes. The sample table holds about 64,000 distinct CDR3 sequences, of which approximately 26% were seen once. The ten largest clones take up about 7% of the sample.

Sequencing was performed on PBMCs, taken before treatment. These receptors originate from a male donor with rectosigmoid adenocarcinoma.

By frequency in the sample, this clonotype is medium-sized (0.01 to 0.1%). The chain carries TRBV7-8 and TRBJ1-5, with 7 nucleotides matching TRBD1. The CDR3 extends over 14 amino acids. Germline V gene data show CDR1 as SGHVS and CDR2 as FQNEAQ. V lost 5 bases, J lost 2 bases, and 3 bases stayed unmatched. This CDR3 is CASSPQGGNQPQHF. In nucleotides, the CDR3 is TGTGCCAGCAGCCCCCAGGGGGGCAATCAGCCCCAGCATTTT. Combining the CDR3 with reference TRBV7-8 and TRBJ1-5 gives the whole variable domain GAGVSQSPRYKVAKRGQDVALRCDPISGHVSLFWYQQALGQGPEFLTYFQNEAQLDKSGLPSDRFFAERPEGSVSTLKIQRTQQEDSAVYLCASSPQGGNQPQHFGDGTRLSIL.

The rearrangement links TRBV5-4 to TRBJ2-1; 7 positions match TRBD2. The CDR3 covers 15 residues. The trim removed 4 bases at V and 7 bases at J, leaving 11 bases unmatched. The germline V gene has CDR1 SGHNT and CDR2 YYREEE (reference sequence). The CDR3 DNA is TGTGCCAGCAGCCAAGGCGGGAGCTTTTCAAATGAGCAGTTCTTC. Translated: CASSQGGSFSNEQFF. The whole variable domain, filled in from reference TRBV5-4 and TRBJ2-1, reads ETGVTQSPTHLIKTRGQQVTLRCSSQSGHNTVSWYQQALGQGPQFIFQYYREEENGRGNFPPRFSGLQFPNYSSELNVNALELDDSALYLCASSQGGSFSNEQFFGPGTRLTVL.

Note on this clonotype: A read error likely explains this, since a far larger clone differs by one base. V gene TRBV5-4 combines with J gene TRBJ2-1, with D possibly matching TRBD2 (7 bases). The germline V gene has CDR1 SGHNT and CDR2 YYREEE (reference sequence). CDR3 length equals 15 residues. CDR3: CASGLGGPWDNEQFF. Written as DNA, the CDR3 is TGTGCCAGCGGCTTGGGGGGGCCGTGGGACAATGAGCAGTTCTTC.

This clonotype counts as medium-sized. This rearrangement joins TRBV5-6 to TRBJ2-5; 10 bases match TRBD1. Germline V lookup: CDR1 SGHDT, CDR2 YYEEEE. The CDR3 runs 21 residues. Unmatched junction bases numbered 21, after V lost 0 bases and J lost 4 bases. CDR3 nucleotides: TGTGCCAGCAGCTTGGGGCCCGAGGCGTACTCGGGACAGGGGAGGTTAGAGACCCAGTACTTC. It yields the protein CASSLGPEAYSGQGRLETQYF.

Many counts were recorded for this clonotype. The V call is TRBV28, the J call TRBJ2-2, with 7 nucleotides matching TRBD1. Germline loops: CDR1 MDHEN, CDR2 SYDVKM. The V gene end was trimmed by 5 bases and the J gene end by 0 bases; junction bases not matched to a gene: 6. The length of the CDR3 is 16 residues. The CDR3 loop is CASSRRGLPNTGELFF. The DNA for the CDR3 is TGTGCCAGCAGTCGAAGGGGGCTCCCGAACACCGGGGAGCTGTTTTTT.

This clonotype showed up many times. The chain is built from TRBV11-2 and TRBJ1-1, with D unresolved. Germline values: CDR1 SGHAT, CDR2 FQNNGV. The V end lost 5 bases, the J end lost 4 bases, and 8 bases lay between the germline ends. The CDR3 extends over 12 amino acids. The CDR3 is CASSGEGTEAFF. CDR3 nucleotide sequence: TGTGCCAGCAGCGGGGAGGGCACTGAAGCTTTCTTT.

This clonotype was recorded many times. This sequence joins TRBV6-2 or TRBV6-3 and TRBJ2-3; 8 bases agree with TRBD1. Germline assignment: CDR1 MNHEY and CDR2 SVGEGT. The CDR3 length is 16 residues. V shed 6 bases, J shed 5 bases, and the junction held 13 bases outside the gene matches. The CDR3, as DNA: TGTGCCAGCAGGACAGGGGAAGGAGAAGTAATAGATACGCAGTATTTT. It codes for CASRTGEGEVIDTQYF.

In this sample, this clonotype turned up many times. The chain links TRBV5-1 to TRBJ2-7; 8 bases agree with TRBD2. The CDR3 contains 15 residues. After removal of 1 base from V and 2 bases from J, the junction contained 5 bases not matched to a gene. The V gene's germline CDR1 is SGHRS and CDR2 YFSETQ. Here the CDR3 DNA reads TGCGCCAGCAGCTTGAAGTCGGGAGGGCCCTACGAGCAGTACTTC. Translation: CASSLKSGGPYEQYF.

This clonotype was found many times. The V gene is TRBV29-1, the J gene TRBJ1-4; no clear D gene. V was clipped by 6 bases and J by 7 bases, with 12 bases between them. Germline V lookup: CDR1 SQVTM, CDR2 ANQGSEA. This CDR3 is built from 12 residues. CDR3 residues: CSVINTLEKLFF. In DNA form, the CDR3 reads TGCAGCGTGATAAATACGCTTGAAAAACTGTTTTTT.

This clonotype was counted at least ten times. The chain joins TRBV4-3 to TRBJ1-2; TRBD1 matches at 10 bases. This CDR3 has 14 amino acids. CDR1 LGHNA and CDR2 YSLEER come from the germline V gene. The trim removed 4 bases at V and 6 bases at J, leaving 5 bases unmatched. CDR3 residues: CASSRGTGVDGYTF. CDR3 coding DNA: TGCGCCAGCAGCCGAGGGACAGGGGTAGATGGCTACACCTTC.